This entry lists 2 T cell receptor beta chains sequenced from one sample in a study of T cell responses to AZD1222 COVID-19 vaccine. The data were produced by immunoSEQ multiplex PCR, yet TCRdb's version contains in-frame clones alone and is incomplete. The top ten hold 1% to 1.5% of the sample, which has 150,000 or so clones, around 92% seen once. Specimen: peripheral blood, collected 28 days after the second AZD1222 dose. These receptors originate from an adult who received the AZD1222 COVID-19 vaccine.

The chain couples TRBV7-9 to TRBJ1-5; TRBD1 aligns across 7 bases. With V trimmed by 3 bases and J by 2 bases, 1 base remained unmatched. The CDR3 extends over 14 amino acids. The germline CDR1 and CDR2 sequences are SEHNR and FQNEAQ (reference sequence). CDR3 in DNA: TGTGCCAGCAGCTTTACAGGGGGCAATCAGCCCCAGCATTTT. Its protein is CASSFTGGNQPQHF.

The chain recombines TRBV5-1 with TRBJ2-1, with unresolved D. V shed 0 bases and J shed 6 bases, with 13 bases lying between them. CDR1 and CDR2 from the germline V gene are SGHRS and YFSETQ. CDR3 length equals 15 residues. CDR3 loop: CASSLEALVGNEQFF. In DNA, the CDR3 is TGCGCCAGCAGCTTGGAGGCCCTAGTCGGCAATGAGCAGTTCTTC.